A selection of T cell receptor beta chains follows, all from one sample in a study of spatial heterogeneity in lung cancer. Each CDR3 protein gets one entry after TCRdb re-called the 5' RACE reads with MiXCR. The sample lists 5,400 or so distinct CDR3 sequences, about 26% occurring once. Sequenced material: PBMCs, taken at surgery. The receptors stem from a male donor with early-stage non-small cell lung cancer. The CDR3 runs from the conserved cysteine through the conserved F or W. Fields, in order: V gene, J gene, clone size, D gene, CDR3 protein, CDR3 DNA. A D gene is named only where the DNA matches it firmly. Clone size is shown for a subset of rows, as once, few, many or a class of expanded clone.

TRBV19	TRBJ2-7	medium-sized	.	CASSISGALNYEQYF	TGTGCCAGTAGTATTTCGGGGGCCTTGAACTACGAGCAGTACTTC
TRBV10-3	TRBJ2-7	few	.	CAISGSGEQYF	TGTGCCATCAGTGGTAGCGGAGAGCAGTACTTC
TRBV5-1	TRBJ2-3	.	.	CASSLAVDRMADTQYF	TGCGCCAGCAGCTTGGCCGTTGACAGGATGGCAGATACGCAGTATTTT
TRBV7-2	TRBJ2-7	few	TRBD2	CASIRTSGGPYEQYF	TGTGCCAGCATTAGGACTAGCGGGGGACCTTACGAGCAGTACTTC
TRBV3-1	TRBJ2-4	.	TRBD2	CASSQGTSGGLQYF	TGTGCCAGCAGCCAAGGGACTAGCGGGGGCCTTCAGTACTTC
TRBV5-4	TRBJ2-2	.	TRBD2	CASSPGLAGAGELFF	TGTGCCAGCAGCCCGGGACTAGCGGGGGCCGGGGAGCTGTTTTTT
TRBV13	TRBJ1-2	.	.	CASSLGPGENYGYTF	TGTGCCAGCAGCTTAGGCCCAGGGGAGAACTATGGCTACACCTTC
TRBV5-6	TRBJ1-2	.	.	CASRRGGRDYGYTF	TGTGCCAGCAGGAGGGGAGGGAGAGACTATGGCTACACCTTC
TRBV6-6	TRBJ2-7	medium-sized	TRBD2	CASNRLASYEQYF	TGTGCCAGCAATAGACTAGCGAGTTACGAGCAGTACTTC
TRBV29-1	TRBJ2-3	.	TRBD1	CSVEGRDRAGTDTQYF	TGCAGCGTTGAAGGCCGGGACAGGGCGGGCACAGATACGCAGTATTTT
TRBV9	TRBJ2-1	few	.	CASSNRARGNEQFF	TGTGCCAGCAGCAACCGGGCCCGGGGCAATGAGCAGTTCTTC
TRBV12-3/TRBV12-4	TRBJ2-7	few	TRBD2	CASSPSGGYEQYF	TGTGCCAGCAGCCCTAGCGGGGGATACGAGCAGTACTTC